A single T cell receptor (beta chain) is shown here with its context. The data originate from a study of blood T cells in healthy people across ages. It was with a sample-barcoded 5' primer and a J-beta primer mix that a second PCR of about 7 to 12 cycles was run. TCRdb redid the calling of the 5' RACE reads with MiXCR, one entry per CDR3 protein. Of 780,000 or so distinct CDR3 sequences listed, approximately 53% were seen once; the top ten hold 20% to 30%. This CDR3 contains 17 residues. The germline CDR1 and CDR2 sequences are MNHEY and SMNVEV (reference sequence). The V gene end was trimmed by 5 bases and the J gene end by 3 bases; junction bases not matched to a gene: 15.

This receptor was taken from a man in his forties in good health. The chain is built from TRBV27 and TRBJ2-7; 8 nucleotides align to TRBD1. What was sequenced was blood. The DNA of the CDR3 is TGTGCCAGCAGTCCAGGACAGGGAAGACATGGTGACTACGAGCAGTACTTC. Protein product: CASSPGQGRHGDYEQYF.